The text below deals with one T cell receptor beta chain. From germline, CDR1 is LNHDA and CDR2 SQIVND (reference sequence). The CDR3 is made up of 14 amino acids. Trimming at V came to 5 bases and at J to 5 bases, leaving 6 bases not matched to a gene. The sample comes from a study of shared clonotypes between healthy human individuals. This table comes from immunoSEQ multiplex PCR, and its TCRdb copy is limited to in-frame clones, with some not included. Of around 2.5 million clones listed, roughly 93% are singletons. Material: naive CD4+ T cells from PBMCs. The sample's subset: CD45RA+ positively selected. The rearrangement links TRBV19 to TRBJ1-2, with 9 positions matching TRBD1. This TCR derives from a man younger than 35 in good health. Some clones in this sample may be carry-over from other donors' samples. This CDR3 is CASSRTGDHYGYTF. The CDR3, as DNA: TGTGCCAGTAGTCGGACAGGGGATCATTATGGCTACACCTTC.